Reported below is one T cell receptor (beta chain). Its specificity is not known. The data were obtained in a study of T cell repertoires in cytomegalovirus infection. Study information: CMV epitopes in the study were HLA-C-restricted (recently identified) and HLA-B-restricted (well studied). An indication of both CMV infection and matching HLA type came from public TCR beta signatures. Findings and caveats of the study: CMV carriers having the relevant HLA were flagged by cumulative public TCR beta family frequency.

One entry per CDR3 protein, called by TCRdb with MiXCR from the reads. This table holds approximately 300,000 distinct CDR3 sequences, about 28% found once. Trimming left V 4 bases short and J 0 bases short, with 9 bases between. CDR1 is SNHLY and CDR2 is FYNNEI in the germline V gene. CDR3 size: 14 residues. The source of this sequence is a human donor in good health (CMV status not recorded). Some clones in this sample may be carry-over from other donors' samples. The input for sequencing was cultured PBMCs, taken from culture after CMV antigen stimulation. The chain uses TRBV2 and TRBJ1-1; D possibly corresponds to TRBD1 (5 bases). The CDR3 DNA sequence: TGTGCCAGCAGTGGGCCGGGACTGAACACTGAAGCTTTCTTT. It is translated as CASSGPGLNTEAFF.